This T cell receptor (beta chain) was sequenced for a study of T cell changes during pregnancy in multiple sclerosis. On this clone: The junction shows a germline mismatch at one end, possibly a read error.

This CDR3 is 12 amino acids long. Per the germline V gene, CDR1 is MDHEN and CDR2 is SYDVKM. Data came from immunoSEQ multiplex PCR; TCRdb stores just in-frame clones and leaves some out. The table has 50,000 to 75,000 clones, 93% seen once. The chain combines TRBV28 with TRBJ2-3; D remains ambiguous. The origin of this receptor is a female donor with multiple sclerosis, enrolled in a pregnancy study. Source: CD8+ T cells from peripheral blood mononuclear cells, taken in the third trimester of pregnancy. The CDR3, as DNA: TGTGCCAGCAGTTTAGGGCGTGCAGGTTTCCCATTT. This translates into CASSLGRAGFPF.